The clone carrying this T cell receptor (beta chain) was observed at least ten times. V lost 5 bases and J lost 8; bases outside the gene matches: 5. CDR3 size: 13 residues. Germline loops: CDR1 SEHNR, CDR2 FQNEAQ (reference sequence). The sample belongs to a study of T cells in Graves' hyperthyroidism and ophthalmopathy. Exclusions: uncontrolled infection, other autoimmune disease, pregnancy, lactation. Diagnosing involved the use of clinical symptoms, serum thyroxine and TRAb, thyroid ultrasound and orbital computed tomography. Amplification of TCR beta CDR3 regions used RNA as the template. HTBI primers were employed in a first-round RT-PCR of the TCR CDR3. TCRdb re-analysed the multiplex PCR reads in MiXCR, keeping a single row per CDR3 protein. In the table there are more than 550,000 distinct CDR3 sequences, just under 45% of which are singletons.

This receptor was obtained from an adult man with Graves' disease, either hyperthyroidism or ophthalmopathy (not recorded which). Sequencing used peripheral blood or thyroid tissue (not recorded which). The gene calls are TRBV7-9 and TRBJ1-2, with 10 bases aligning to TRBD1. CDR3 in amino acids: CASSRDRGRGYTF. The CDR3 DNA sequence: TGTGCCAGCAGCCGGGACAGGGGAAGAGGCTACACCTTC. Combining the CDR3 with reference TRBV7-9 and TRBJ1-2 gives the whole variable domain DTGVSQNPRHKITKRGQNVTFRCDPISEHNRLYWYRQTLGQGPEFLTYFQNEAQLEKSRLLSDRFSAERPKGSFSTLEIQRTEQGDSAMYLCASSRDRGRGYTFGSGTRLTVV.